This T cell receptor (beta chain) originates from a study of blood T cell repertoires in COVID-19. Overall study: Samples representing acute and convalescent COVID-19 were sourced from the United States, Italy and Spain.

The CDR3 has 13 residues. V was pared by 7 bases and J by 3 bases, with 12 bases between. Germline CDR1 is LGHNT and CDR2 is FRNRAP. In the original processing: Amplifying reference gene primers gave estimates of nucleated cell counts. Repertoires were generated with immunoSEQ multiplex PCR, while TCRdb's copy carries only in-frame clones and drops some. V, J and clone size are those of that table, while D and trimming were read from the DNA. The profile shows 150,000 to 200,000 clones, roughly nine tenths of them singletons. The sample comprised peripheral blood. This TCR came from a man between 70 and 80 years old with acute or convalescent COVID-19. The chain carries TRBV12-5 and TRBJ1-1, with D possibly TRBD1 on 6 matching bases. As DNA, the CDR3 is TGTGCTAGTGCCCGTCAGGGGTACACTGAAGCTTTCTTT. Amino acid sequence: CASARQGYTEAFF.